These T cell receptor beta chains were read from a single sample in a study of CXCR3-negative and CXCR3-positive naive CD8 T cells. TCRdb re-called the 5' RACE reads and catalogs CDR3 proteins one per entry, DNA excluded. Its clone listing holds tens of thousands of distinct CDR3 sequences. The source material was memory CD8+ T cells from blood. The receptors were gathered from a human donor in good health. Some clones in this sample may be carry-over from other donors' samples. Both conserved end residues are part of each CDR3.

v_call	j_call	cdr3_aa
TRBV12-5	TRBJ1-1	CASGLWDNTEAFF
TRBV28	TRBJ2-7	CASSETGTMYEQYF
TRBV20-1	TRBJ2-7	CSPRMGPGGSYEQYF
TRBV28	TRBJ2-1	CASSPRLAGASYNEQFF
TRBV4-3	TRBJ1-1	CASSQDRGWTEAFF
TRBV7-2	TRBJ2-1	CASSLPPGRGRINNEQFF
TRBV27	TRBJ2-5	CASRPLTGFQETQYF
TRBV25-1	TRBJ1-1	CASSERGRQKTEAFF
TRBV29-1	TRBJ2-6	CSVELGTGRSGANVLTF
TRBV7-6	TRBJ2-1	CASSLAPGGGSYNEQFF
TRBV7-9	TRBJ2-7	CASSLGETFYEQYF
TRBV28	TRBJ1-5	CASGTGTQPQHF
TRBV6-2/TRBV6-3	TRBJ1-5	CASKTGQEQPQHF
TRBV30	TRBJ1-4	CAWRTGQGYEKLFF
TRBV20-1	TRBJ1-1	CSAKGPRDTEAFF
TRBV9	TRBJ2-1	CASSVVGQGVYNEQFF
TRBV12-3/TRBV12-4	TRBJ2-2	CASTPPYTGELFF
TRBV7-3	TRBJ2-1	CASSSYGEQGYNEQFF
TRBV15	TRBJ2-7	CATSRVPGGAEQYF
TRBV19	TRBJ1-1	CASTSGQVNTEAFF
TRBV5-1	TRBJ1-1	CASSFDRNTEAFF
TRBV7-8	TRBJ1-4	CASSRRVAGERDNEKLFF
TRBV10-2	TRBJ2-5	CASSGTGQRETQYF
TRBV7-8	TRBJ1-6	CASSFVWGYDYNSPLHF
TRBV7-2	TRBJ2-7	CASSWAEGEYEQYF
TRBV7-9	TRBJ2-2	CASSGNHRGPNTGELFF
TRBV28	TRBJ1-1	CASSTSPIVNTEAFF
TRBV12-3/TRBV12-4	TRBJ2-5	CASRSAGQETQYF
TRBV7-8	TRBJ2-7	CASSLGPTSSYEQYF
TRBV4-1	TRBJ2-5	CASSQEGRYQETQYF